This paragraph covers one T cell receptor (beta chain) sequence. The CDR3 loop spans 16 amino acids. Germline CDR1 MNHNS, CDR2 SASEGT. Trimming cost V 4 bases and J 5 bases; bases outside gene matches: 7. The data derive from a study of T cell changes during pregnancy in multiple sclerosis. Only in-frame clones appear in the TCRdb table, and some are missing; sequencing was by immunoSEQ multiplex PCR. This table holds approximately 48,000 clones, about nine tenths found once. J is TRBJ2-3 and V is TRBV6-1, with TRBD2 identical over 12 bases. This receptor was taken from a female donor with multiple sclerosis, enrolled in a pregnancy study. Here the sequenced sample was CD8+ T cells from peripheral blood mononuclear cells, taken before pregnancy. CDR3 coding DNA: TGTGCCAGCAGTGTAGGGACTAGCGGGTGGGGAGATACGCAGTATTTT. It translates to CASSVGTSGWGDTQYF.